Following are 18 T cell receptor beta chains from one sample sequenced in a study of T cell responses to AZD1222 COVID-19 vaccine listed by TCRdb under 2021. The protocol used for the library was the immunoSEQ multiplex PCR assay. Held by TCRdb, this immuneACCESS table contains in-frame sequences only and omits some clones. Under half of the omission traces to an unresolved V gene where checked; the cause of the rest is unknown. The sample yields roughly 200,000 clones; around 93% were counted once. About 1% of the sample goes to the ten largest clones. The time point tag for this specimen amounts to: about 28 days (+/-7) after the second vaccine dose. This specimen's treatment or condition label, interpreted: meningococcal conjugate vaccine given as trial control. The sequenced sample was peripheral blood, obtained 28 days after the second dose of the MenACWY control vaccine. The receptors here all came from an adult who received the MenACWY meningococcal vaccine as a control.

The rearrangement uses TRBV18 and TRBJ1-5; TRBD1 agrees at 8 bases. Germline lookup yields CDR1 KGHSH and CDR2 LQKENI. V trimming: 2 bases; J trimming: 5 bases; junction bases outside the gene matches: 2. This CDR3 has 14 amino acids. In nucleotides, the CDR3 is TGTGCCAGCTCACCAGGACAGGGCTATCAGCCCCAGCATTTT. Its translation: CASSPGQGYQPQHF.

This clone was recorded once. The chain couples TRBV4-2 to TRBJ2-5; 15 bases agree with TRBD2. The CDR3 sequence is 17 residues long. Germline V gene lookup returns CDR1 LGHNA and CDR2 YNFKEQ. The trim removed 4 bases at V and 5 bases at J, leaving 8 bases unmatched. The CDR3 coding sequence is TGTGCCAGCAGCCCTTGGACTAGCGGGGGGGATACGGAGACCCAGTACTTC. Protein: CASSPWTSGGDTETQYF.

The chain combines TRBV3-1 (or the pseudogene TRBV3-2) with TRBJ1-2, with a possible D match to TRBD1 (5 bases). Trimming cost V 4 bases and J 8 bases, with 17 bases left between them. Germline V CDR1 and CDR2: LGHDT, YNNKEL (reference sequence). This CDR3 has 14 residues. In DNA form, the CDR3 reads TGTGCCAGCAGCCCCACCGGGGGAGGATACGGCTACACCTTC. As protein: CASSPTGGGYGYTF.

The chain joins TRBV11-2 to TRBJ1-6, with D unclear. The CDR3 spans 11 residues. Germline CDR1 is SGHAT and CDR2 is FQNNGV. V was trimmed by 4 bases and J by 7 bases, leaving 2 bases between them. CDR3 DNA: TGTGCCAGCAGCTCGAATTCACCCCTCCACTTT. It specifies CASSSNSPLHF.

This chain joins TRBV28 and TRBJ1-5; D call uncertain. The CDR3 runs 13 residues. V gave up 5 bases and J gave up 7 bases, with 12 bases separating them. Germline V gives CDR1 MDHEN, CDR2 SYDVKM. The CDR3 loop reads CASSKGVGQPQHF. CDR3 sequence (DNA): TGTGCCAGCAGTAAGGGAGTGGGACAGCCCCAGCATTTT.

J is TRBJ1-2 and V is TRBV5-1; possible D gene TRBD1, 5 bases. Germline V gene data show CDR1 as SGHRS and CDR2 as YFSETQ. V was cut by 4 bases and J by 6 bases, with 13 bases left in between. CDR3 length: 13 residues. The CDR3 nucleotides are TGCGCCAGCAGCGGGGAGGGGCTGCATGGCTACACCTTC. This gives the protein CASSGEGLHGYTF.

CDR3 protein: CASKVGGPPEKLFF. Here the CDR3 DNA reads TGTGCCAGCAAGGTTGGGGGCCCCCCCGAAAAACTGTTTTTT. The rearrangement joins TRBV28 to TRBJ1-4; D perhaps matches TRBD1 (6 bases). Germline V gives CDR1 MDHEN, CDR2 SYDVKM. Trimming shortened V by 7 bases and J by 8 bases, and 17 bases separated the two germline ends. The CDR3 covers 14 residues.

The V gene is TRBV5-1, the J gene TRBJ1-1, with D unclear. Germline CDR1 SGHRS, CDR2 YFSETQ. V was clipped by 5 bases and J by 1 base, with 15 bases between them. This CDR3 is 15 amino acids long. The CDR3 is CASRSMSVANTEAFF. Here the CDR3 DNA reads TGCGCCAGCAGAAGCATGTCCGTGGCGAACACTGAAGCTTTCTTT.

The chain recombines TRBV7-2 with TRBJ2-3; TRBD1 agrees at 7 bases. CDR1 and CDR2 from the germline V gene are SGHTA and FQGNSA. The CDR3 covers 14 residues. The junction had 11 bases not matched to a gene; V was cut back by 5 bases and J by 9 bases. CDR3 in amino acids: CASSPGTASGTQYF. The CDR3 DNA is TGTGCCAGCAGCCCCGGGACAGCCTCTGGAACGCAGTATTTT.

This clone was recorded a few times. This chain uses TRBV5-4 with TRBJ1-6; D gene ambiguous. Germline V gene lookup returns CDR1 SGHNT and CDR2 YYREEE (reference sequence). Trimming cost V 5 bases and J 8 bases, with 2 bases left between them. The CDR3 totals 10 residues. The CDR3 loop is CASRDSPLHF. CDR3 sequence (DNA): TGTGCCAGCAGAGATTCACCCCTCCACTTT.

CDR3 bases: TGTGCCTGGAACAGGAGGGGGCGGGCCGGGGAGCTGTTTTTT. The encoded protein is CAWNRRGRAGELFF. The V and J genes are TRBV30 and TRBJ2-2, with D possibly matching TRBD1 (7 bases). This CDR3 spans 14 amino acids. V was pared by 4 bases and J by 6 bases, with 15 bases between. Germline values: CDR1 GTSNPN, CDR2 SVGIG (reference sequence). The full variable domain, with the rest looked up from reference TRBV30 and TRBJ2-2, is SQTIHQWPATLVQPVGSPLSLECTVEGTSNPNLYWYRQAAGRGLQLLFYSVGIGQISSEVPQNLSASRPQDRQFILSSKKLLLSDSGFYLCAWNRRGRAGELFFGEGSRLTVL.

The V gene is TRBV9, the J gene TRBJ2-3; D is undetermined. The CDR3 spans 14 residues. CDR1 is SGDLS, CDR2 YYNGEE, per germline. Between the trimmed V and J ends, which lost 2 bases and 6 bases, there was a span of 13 bases. CDR3 in DNA: TGTGCCAGCAGCGTTCGACATGCTGACGATACGCAGTATTTT. Its translation is CASSVRHADDTQYF.

The V and J genes are TRBV19 and TRBJ1-1, with 9 nucleotides matching TRBD1. After removal of 9 bases from V and 1 base from J, the junction contained 6 bases not matched to a gene. This CDR3 contains 14 residues. Per the germline V gene, CDR1 is LNHDA and CDR2 is SQIVND (reference sequence). CDR3 region: CASELGQGNTEAFF. As DNA, the CDR3 is TGTGCCAGCGAACTGGGACAGGGGAACACTGAAGCTTTCTTT.

This rearrangement joins TRBV5-8 to TRBJ1-5, with 7 nucleotides matching TRBD1. CDR3 length: 14 residues. Germline CDR1 reads SGHTS; CDR2 reads YDEGEE. V lost 3 bases, J lost 7 bases, and 7 bases stayed unmatched. The CDR3 DNA sequence: TGTGCCAGCAGCTCCGACAGGGTCGCGCAGCCCCAGCATTTT. It specifies CASSSDRVAQPQHF.

The table lists this clone with a few counts. The chain links TRBV19 to TRBJ2-7, with D possibly called TRBD1 or TRBD2 (6 bases each). Deletions cut 5 bases from V and 5 bases from J, with 19 bases between. Germline V gene lookup returns CDR1 LNHDA and CDR2 SQIVND (reference sequence). The CDR3 runs to 15 residues. In DNA, the CDR3 is TGTGCCAGTAGTCCCCAGGGGACAAGGAGGGACGAGCAGTACTTC. As protein: CASSPQGTRRDEQYF.

This rearrangement joins TRBV30 to TRBJ1-4, with D unclear. Germline V lookup: CDR1 GTSNPN, CDR2 SVGIG (reference sequence). V was clipped by 0 bases and J by 2 bases, with 13 bases between them. There are 16 residues in the CDR3. The CDR3 reads CAWSVDRLATNEKLFF. The CDR3 DNA is TGTGCCTGGAGTGTGGACCGCCTAGCGACTAATGAAAAACTGTTTTTT.

J is TRBJ1-4 and V is TRBV5-1; 11 nucleotides align to TRBD1. J lost 10 bases, V lost 4 bases, and 3 bases had no gene match. In germline, CDR1 is SGHRS, CDR2 YFSETQ. The CDR3 runs 13 residues. The CDR3 nucleotides read TGCGCCAGCAGCCAGGGACAGGGGGTAAAACTGTTTTTT. Amino acid sequence: CASSQGQGVKLFF.

The chain couples TRBV18 to TRBJ2-2, with 8 bases fitting TRBD1. CDR3 length: 16 amino acids. Germline V gene lookup returns CDR1 KGHSH and CDR2 LQKENI. Trimming took 3 bases from V and 1 from J; bases not matched to a gene: 4. As DNA, the CDR3 is TGTGCCAGCTCACCGGGGGACAGGAGGAACACCGGGGAGCTGTTTTTT. Translated: CASSPGDRRNTGELFF.